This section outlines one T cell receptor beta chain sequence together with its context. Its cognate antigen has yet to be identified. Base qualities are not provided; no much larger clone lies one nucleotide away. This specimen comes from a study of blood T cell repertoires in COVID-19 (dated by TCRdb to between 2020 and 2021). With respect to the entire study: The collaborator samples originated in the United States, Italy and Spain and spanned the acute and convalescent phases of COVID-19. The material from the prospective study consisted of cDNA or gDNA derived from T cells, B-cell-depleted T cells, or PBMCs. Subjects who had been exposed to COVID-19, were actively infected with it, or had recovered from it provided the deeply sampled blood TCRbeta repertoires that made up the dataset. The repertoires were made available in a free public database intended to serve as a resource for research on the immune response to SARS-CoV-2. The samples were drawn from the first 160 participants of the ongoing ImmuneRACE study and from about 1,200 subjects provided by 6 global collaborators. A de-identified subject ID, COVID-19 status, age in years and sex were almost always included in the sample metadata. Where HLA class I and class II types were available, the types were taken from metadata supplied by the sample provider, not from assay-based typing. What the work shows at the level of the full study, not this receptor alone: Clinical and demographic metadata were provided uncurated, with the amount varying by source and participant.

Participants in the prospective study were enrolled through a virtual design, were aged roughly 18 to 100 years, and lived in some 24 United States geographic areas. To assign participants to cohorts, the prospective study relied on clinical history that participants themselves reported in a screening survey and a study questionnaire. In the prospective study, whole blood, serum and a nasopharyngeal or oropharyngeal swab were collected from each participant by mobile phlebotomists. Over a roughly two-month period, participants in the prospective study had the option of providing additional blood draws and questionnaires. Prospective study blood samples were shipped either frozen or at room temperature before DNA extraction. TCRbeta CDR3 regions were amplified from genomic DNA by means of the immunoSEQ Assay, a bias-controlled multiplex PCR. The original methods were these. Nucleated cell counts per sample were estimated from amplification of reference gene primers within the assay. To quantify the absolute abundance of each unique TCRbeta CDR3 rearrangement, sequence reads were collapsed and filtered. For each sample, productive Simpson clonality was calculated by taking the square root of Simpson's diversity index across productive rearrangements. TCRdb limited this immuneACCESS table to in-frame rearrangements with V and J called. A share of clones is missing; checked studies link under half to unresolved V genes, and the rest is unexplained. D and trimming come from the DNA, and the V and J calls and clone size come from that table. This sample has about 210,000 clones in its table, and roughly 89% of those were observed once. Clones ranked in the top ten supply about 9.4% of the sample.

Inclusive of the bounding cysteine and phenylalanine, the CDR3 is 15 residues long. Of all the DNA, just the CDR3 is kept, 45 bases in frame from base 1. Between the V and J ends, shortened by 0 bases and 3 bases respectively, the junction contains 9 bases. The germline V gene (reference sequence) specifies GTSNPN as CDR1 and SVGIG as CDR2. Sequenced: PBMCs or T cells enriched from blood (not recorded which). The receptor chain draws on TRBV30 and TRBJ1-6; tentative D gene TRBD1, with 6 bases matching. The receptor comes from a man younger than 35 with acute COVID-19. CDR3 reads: CAWSVVRGYNSPLHF. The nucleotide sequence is TGTGCCTGGAGTGTAGTCAGGGGCTATAATTCACCCCTCCACTTT.